This is a list of T cell receptor beta chains from one sample in a study of regulatory T cells in long-lasting Graves disease. TCRdb re-called the multiplex PCR reads with MiXCR, one entry per CDR3 protein. The table includes more than 450,000 distinct CDR3 sequences, 12% detected once. This same sample was also part of a study on T cells in Graves' hyperthyroidism and ophthalmopathy.

The sequencing here drew on peripheral blood mononuclear cells (PBMCs), taken at new diagnosis, from a patient treated with antithyroid drugs. All receptors derive from a young woman with Graves disease. The CDR3 runs from the conserved cysteine through the conserved F or W.

>TRBJ2-2|TRBV7-2
CASSFKTGELFF
>TRBJ1-1|TRBV19
CASRADRARRNTEAFF
>TRBJ1-6|TRBV7-2
CASSLDSGAPLHF
>TRBJ1-1|TRBV6-2/TRBV6-3
CASSYHPGGIQGPANTEAFF
>TRBJ1-2|TRBV20-1
CSARGTGSYGYTF
>TRBJ2-7|TRBV5-1
CASSLDRSNREQYF
>TRBJ1-6|TRBV5-6
CASSLVSTGMREGPLHF
>TRBJ1-2|TRBV27
CASRTGLAGYTF
>TRBJ2-1|TRBV19
CASSISSGSEQFF
>TRBJ2-2|TRBV10-1
CASSDSYYPRGTGELFF
>TRBJ2-6|TRBV6-1
CASSEPLTGAGANVLTF